The 23 T cell receptor beta chains reported below all come from one sample, sequenced in a study of blood T cells in healthy people across ages. Combining a sample-barcoded 5' primer with a J-beta primer mix, a second PCR ran for roughly 6 to 11 cycles. TCRdb processed the 5' RACE reads anew with MiXCR; each CDR3 protein has one entry. The table has approximately 1,000,000 distinct CDR3 sequences, around 45% seen once. Sequenced sample: blood. These receptors originate from a woman aged 60 to 75 in good health.

This clonotype occurred a few times. This chain uses TRBV20-1 with TRBJ2-1; 12 bases are shared with TRBD2. The V segment lost 3 bases and the J segment 2 bases; nucleotides outside the gene matches: 5. The CDR3 totals 16 residues. Looked up from germline, CDR1 is DFQATT and CDR2 is SNEGSKA (reference sequence). CDR3: CSARVTSGSTYNEQFF. DNA for the CDR3: TGCAGTGCTAGGGTGACTAGCGGGAGTACCTACAATGAGCAGTTCTTC.

The chain joins TRBV20-1 to TRBJ2-5; D perhaps matches TRBD2 (5 bases). CDR3 length: 12 residues. V was trimmed by 6 bases and J by 11 bases, leaving 19 bases between them. Germline CDR1 reads DFQATT; CDR2 reads SNEGSKA (reference sequence). The CDR3: CSAQEVYNEQYF. In DNA, the CDR3 is TGCAGTGCCCAGGAGGTGTACAATGAGCAGTACTTC.

The V gene is TRBV7-9, the J gene TRBJ2-3; 11 bases are shared with TRBD2. The CDR3 length is 17 residues. From germline, CDR1 is SEHNR and CDR2 FQNEAQ (reference sequence). The V segment lost 5 bases and the J segment 7 bases; nucleotides outside the gene matches: 14. DNA for the CDR3: TGTGCCAGCAGCCTTGAACTAGCGGGAGTCCTCACGAATACGCAGTATTTT. Translating gives CASSLELAGVLTNTQYF.

The chain uses TRBV27 and TRBJ2-1; TRBD2 matches at 7 bases. V was pared by 11 bases and J by 7 bases, with 5 bases of the junction left unmatched. The CDR3 is 11 residues long. Germline V gene data show CDR1 as MNHEY and CDR2 as SMNVEV (reference sequence). CDR3 loop: CAARLANEQFF. In nucleotides, the CDR3 is TGTGCCGCCCGACTAGCTAATGAGCAGTTCTTC.

V usage is TRBV6-5 and J usage is TRBJ2-1; D gene unclear. Germline V lookup: CDR1 MNHEY, CDR2 SVGAGI. This CDR3 comprises 13 residues. V shed 4 bases and J shed 12 bases, with 16 bases lying between them. For the CDR3, the DNA is TGTGCCAGCAGTTCGGCAGTAAGAAGTGGGCAGTTCTTC. Translating it yields CASSSAVRSGQFF.

This clonotype was counted only a few times. J is TRBJ2-1 and V is TRBV7-9; tentative D call: TRBD2 (5 bases). The V end lost 3 bases, the J end lost 15 bases, and 36 bases lay between the germline ends. CDR1 and CDR2 from the germline V gene are SEHNR and FQNEAQ (reference sequence). The CDR3 consists of 19 residues. The CDR3 region is CASSLSAGLTPEARGRLFF. The CDR3 DNA is TGTGCCAGCAGCTTGTCGGCGGGCCTCACGCCAGAAGCCCGCGGCCGACTGTTCTTC.

This rearrangement joins TRBV28 to TRBJ2-5; 9 nucleotides match TRBD1. V was clipped by 3 bases and J by 9 bases; unmatched bases: 8. This CDR3 region has 14 residues. Germline-derived CDR1 and CDR2 are MDHEN and SYDVKM. CDR3 protein: CASSLLTGGRPQYF. The CDR3 bases are TGTGCCAGCAGTTTGCTTACAGGGGGCCGACCCCAGTACTTC.

This clonotype was counted only a few times. V is TRBV11-2 and J is TRBJ2-1, with D uncertain. The CDR3 consists of 11 residues. Between the trimmed V and J ends, which lost 8 bases and 5 bases, there was a span of 7 bases. In germline, CDR1 is SGHAT, CDR2 FQNNGV. Here the CDR3 reads CASSEHNEQFF. CDR3 bases: TGTGCCAGCTCCGAGCACAATGAGCAGTTCTTC.

This sequence joins TRBV12-3 or TRBV12-4 and TRBJ2-5, with D perhaps matching TRBD2 (6 bases). V lost 5 bases and J lost 5, with 15 bases in between. This CDR3 is 14 amino acids long. CDR3 in DNA: TGTGCCAGCAGTGGGGACTTTCCCCGGGAGACCCAGTACTTC. It is translated as CASSGDFPRETQYF.

The CDR3, as DNA: TGTGCCAGCAGCTTAGCATCCGACAGGGAGAGCACAGATACGCAGTATTTT. It translates to CASSLASDRESTDTQYF. The chain has TRBV7-6 and TRBJ2-3; 7 nucleotides align to TRBD1. V trimming: 0 bases; J trimming: 0 bases; junction bases outside the gene matches: 6. Germline V gene lookup returns CDR1 SGHVS and CDR2 FNYEAQ. The CDR3 contains 17 residues.

This clonotype was recorded a few times. J is TRBJ2-1 and V is TRBV6-5; TRBD2 matches at 7 bases. The CDR3 is made up of 15 amino acids. The germline CDR1 and CDR2 sequences are MNHEY and SVGAGI. V was clipped by 6 bases and J by 8 bases; unmatched bases: 13. CDR3 sequence reads: CASRSGAGEWDEQFF. The CDR3, as DNA: TGTGCCAGCAGATCTGGGGCGGGAGAGTGGGATGAGCAGTTCTTC.

V gene TRBV6-5 combines with J gene TRBJ2-1, with 11 bases identical to TRBD2. This CDR3 is 16 amino acids long. The V gene end was trimmed by 8 bases and the J gene end by 9 bases; junction bases not matched to a gene: 15. Per germline, CDR1 MNHEY and CDR2 SVGAGI. In nucleotides, the CDR3 is TGTGCCAGCGGGTTACCTAGCGGGAGGTCGGTTAGTGAGCAGTTCTTC. Its protein product is CASGLPSGRSVSEQFF.

In its sample, this clonotype was seen a few times. A read error may produce the germline difference seen at one junction end. This chain's CDR3 is CASSSTGTGQETQYF. In nucleotides, the CDR3 is TGCGCCAGCAGTTCAACCGGGACAGGGCAAGAGACCCAGTACTTC. The genes are TRBV27 and TRBJ2-5, with 9 nucleotides matching TRBD1. Germline CDR1 and CDR2: MNHEY and SMNVEV (reference sequence). The CDR3 loop spans 15 amino acids.

J is TRBJ2-1 and V is TRBV27, with 15 bases identical to TRBD2. CDR1 is MNHEY and CDR2 is SMNVEV in the germline V gene (reference sequence). The CDR3 has 16 amino acids. The V gene end was trimmed by 7 bases and the J gene end by 7 bases; junction bases not matched to a gene: 8. The CDR3 reads CASTGLAGGRGNEQFF. In DNA, the CDR3 is TGTGCCAGCACGGGACTAGCGGGAGGCCGAGGGAATGAGCAGTTCTTC.

V gene TRBV29-1 combines with J gene TRBJ2-1; D perhaps matches TRBD2 (6 bases). There are 14 residues in the CDR3. CDR1 and CDR2 from the germline V gene are SQVTM and ANQGSEA. The ends were cut back, 2 bases at V and 4 bases at J, with 12 bases in the middle. The CDR3 DNA sequence: TGCAGCGTTGAATGGAGGGCCGATTACAATGAGCAGTTCTTC. Its protein product is CSVEWRADYNEQFF.

The chain uses TRBV21-1 and TRBJ1-2; the D call of TRBD1 is as the table states it, not checked on the DNA. TRBV21-1 is a documented pseudogene. The length of the CDR3 is 16 residues. Written as DNA, the CDR3 is TGTGCCAGCAGCAAAAAAAGAGGCAGGGGGCCAAGTGGCTACACCTTC. Protein: CASSKKRGRGPSGYTF.

There are a few counts of this clonotype. V usage is TRBV5-6 and J usage is TRBJ2-4; no reliable D call. Trimming took off 4 bases at V and 7 bases at J, with 18 bases between the two ends. This CDR3 has 15 residues. The germline V gene has CDR1 SGHDT and CDR2 YYEEEE. CDR3 in DNA: TGTGCCAGCAGCAGAGAGCCCTCTGCCACTAACATTCAGTACTTC. This sequence encodes CASSREPSATNIQYF.

This clonotype was counted between two and nine times. The chain employs TRBV27 and TRBJ2-1; TRBD1 is a possible D gene (6 bases). The CDR3 totals 13 residues. V was clipped by 3 bases and J by 6 bases, with 9 bases between them. The germline V gene has CDR1 MNHEY and CDR2 SMNVEV (reference sequence). CDR3 loop: CASSFARGNEQFF. The CDR3 nucleotides are TGTGCCAGCAGTTTCGCCAGGGGCAATGAGCAGTTCTTC.

The chain recombines TRBV7-9 with TRBJ2-2, with D possibly called TRBD1 or TRBD2 (5 bases each). The CDR3 sequence is 18 residues long. CDR1 is SEHNR, CDR2 FQNEAQ, per germline (reference sequence). Deletions cut 5 bases from V and 3 bases from J, with 22 bases between. CDR3 protein: CASSPRGADRPHTGELFF. CDR3 bases: TGTGCCAGCAGCCCTAGAGGGGCGGACCGCCCCCACACCGGGGAGCTGTTTTTT.

This chain links TRBV11-2 with TRBJ2-4, with D uncertain. CDR1 SGHAT and CDR2 FQNNGV come from the germline V gene. The CDR3 has 15 amino acids. V lost 4 bases to trimming and J lost 0 bases, with 10 bases between them. This CDR3 is CASSSPDLAKNIQYF. In DNA, the CDR3 is TGTGCCAGCAGCTCACCCGACCTAGCCAAAAACATTCAGTACTTC.

In its sample, this clonotype was seen once. The rearrangement uses TRBV7-9 and TRBJ1-2; perhaps TRBD1 as D (6 bases). Germline V gene data show CDR1 as SEHNR and CDR2 as FQNEAQ (reference sequence). The CDR3 has 14 residues. With 3 bases removed from V and 6 bases from J, the gap between germline ends came to 14 bases. This chain's CDR3 is CASSLGHALDGYTF. DNA of the CDR3: TGTGCCAGCAGCTTGGGACACGCGCTTGATGGCTACACCTTC.

The chain uses TRBV4-2 and TRBJ2-1; 8 positions agree with TRBD2. This CDR3 region has 18 residues. Looked up from germline, CDR1 is LGHNA and CDR2 is YNFKEQ. V gave up 0 bases and J gave up 1 base; unmatched junction bases: 8. CDR3 sequence (DNA): TGTGCCAGCAGCCAAGACGGGGGGGGGCTAGCGTCCTACAATGAGCAGTTCTTC. Translated: CASSQDGGGLASYNEQFF.

As regards this clonotype: At one end, the junction sequence differs from germline, possibly due to a read error. V is TRBV5-1 and J is TRBJ2-3; D may be TRBD2 (6 bases). The CDR3 loop spans 15 amino acids. Germline-derived CDR1 and CDR2 are SGHRS and YFSETQ. This chain's CDR3 is CASSLSGTGTETQYF. The CDR3, as DNA: TGCGCCAGCAGCTTATCCGGGACTGGCACAGAGACGCAGTATTTT.